This T cell receptor beta chain was captured in a study of control samples from healthy donors and cancer patients. Trimming took 2 bases from V and 6 from J; bases not matched to a gene: 4. Per the germline V gene, CDR1 is SGHVS and CDR2 is FQNEAQ. The CDR3 runs to 16 residues. Using immunoSEQ multiplex PCR, the repertoire was profiled, and TCRdb retains in-frame clones only, with some absent. The sample carries 150,000 to 200,000 clones, over 85% recorded once. Sequenced material: blood. The origin of this receptor is a man aged 18-30 years in good health. This chain connects TRBV7-8 to TRBJ2-1; 13 positions match TRBD2. The CDR3 here is CASSLMGLAGSNEQFF. The CDR3 DNA reads TGTGCCAGCAGCTTAATGGGACTAGCGGGGAGCAATGAGCAGTTCTTC.